This T cell receptor beta chain was recorded in a study of blood T cell repertoires in COVID-19. Assay: immunoSEQ multiplex PCR; the TCRdb copy retains only in-frame clones and omits some. The sample includes approximately 180,000 clones, about 90% of them seen just once. Categorization into cohorts depended on clinical history that participants reported. This CDR3 has 13 amino acids. The V end lost 6 bases, the J end lost 9 bases, and 12 bases lay between the germline ends. Germline assignment: CDR1 MRHNA and CDR2 SNTAGT. Sequencing was carried out using PBMCs or T cells enriched from blood (not recorded which). The chain recombines TRBV6-4 with TRBJ1-6; tentative D call: TRBD1 (6 bases). The receptor was isolated from a human donor with acute COVID-19. The donor label of this sample is uncertain. The DNA of the CDR3 is TGTGCCAGCAGCGGACAGACCGGTTCACCCCTCCACTTT. Translation gives CASSGQTGSPLHF.